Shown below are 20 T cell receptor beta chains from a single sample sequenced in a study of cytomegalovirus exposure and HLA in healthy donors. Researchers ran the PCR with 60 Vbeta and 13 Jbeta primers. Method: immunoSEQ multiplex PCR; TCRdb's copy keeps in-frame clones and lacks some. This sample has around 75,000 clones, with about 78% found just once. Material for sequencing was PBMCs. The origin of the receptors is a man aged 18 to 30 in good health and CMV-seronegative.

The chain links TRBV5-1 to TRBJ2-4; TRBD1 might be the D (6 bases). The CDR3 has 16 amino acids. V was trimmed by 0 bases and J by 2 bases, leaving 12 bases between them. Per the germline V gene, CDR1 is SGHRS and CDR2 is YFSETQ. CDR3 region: CASSLVEGETKNIQYF. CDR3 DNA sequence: TGCGCCAGCAGCTTGGTAGAGGGGGAGACCAAAAACATTCAGTACTTC.

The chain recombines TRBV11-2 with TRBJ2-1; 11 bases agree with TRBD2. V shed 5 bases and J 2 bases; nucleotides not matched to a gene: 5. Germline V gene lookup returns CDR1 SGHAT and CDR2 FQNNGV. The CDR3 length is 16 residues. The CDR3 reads CASSTGTSGPYNEQFF. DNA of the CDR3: TGTGCCAGCAGCACTGGGACTAGCGGTCCCTACAATGAGCAGTTCTTC.

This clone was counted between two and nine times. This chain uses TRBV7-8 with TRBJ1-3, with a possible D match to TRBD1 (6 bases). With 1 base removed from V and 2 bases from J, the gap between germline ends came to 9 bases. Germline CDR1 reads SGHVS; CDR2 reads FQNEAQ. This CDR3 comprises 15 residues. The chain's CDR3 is CASSLGRGAGNTIYF. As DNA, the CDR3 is TGTGCCAGCAGCTTAGGCAGGGGTGCTGGAAACACCATATATTTT. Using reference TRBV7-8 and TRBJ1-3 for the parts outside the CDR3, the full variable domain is GAGVSQSPRYKVAKRGQDVALRCDPISGHVSLFWYQQALGQGPEFLTYFQNEAQLDKSGLPSDRFFAERPEGSVSTLKIQRTQQEDSAVYLCASSLGRGAGNTIYFGEGSWLTVV.

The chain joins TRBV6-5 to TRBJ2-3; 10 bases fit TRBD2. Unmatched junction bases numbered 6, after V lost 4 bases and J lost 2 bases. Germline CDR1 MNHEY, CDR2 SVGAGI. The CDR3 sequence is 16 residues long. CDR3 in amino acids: CASSSSSGGSTDTQYF. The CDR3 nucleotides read TGTGCCAGCAGTTCTTCTAGCGGGGGTTCCACAGATACGCAGTATTTT.

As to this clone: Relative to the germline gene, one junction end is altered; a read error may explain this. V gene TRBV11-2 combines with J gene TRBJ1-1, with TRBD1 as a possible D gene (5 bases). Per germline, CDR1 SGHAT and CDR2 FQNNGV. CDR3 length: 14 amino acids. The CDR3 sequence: CASNPGRGNTEAFF. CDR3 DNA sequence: TGTGCCAGCAACCCGGGACGGGGGAACACCGAAGCTTTCTTT.

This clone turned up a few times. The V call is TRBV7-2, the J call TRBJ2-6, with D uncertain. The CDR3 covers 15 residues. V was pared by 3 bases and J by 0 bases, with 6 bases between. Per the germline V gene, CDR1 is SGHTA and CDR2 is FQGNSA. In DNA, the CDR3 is TGTGCCAGCAGCTTGTCGTTCTCTGGGGCCAACGTCCTGACTTTC. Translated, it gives CASSLSFSGANVLTF.

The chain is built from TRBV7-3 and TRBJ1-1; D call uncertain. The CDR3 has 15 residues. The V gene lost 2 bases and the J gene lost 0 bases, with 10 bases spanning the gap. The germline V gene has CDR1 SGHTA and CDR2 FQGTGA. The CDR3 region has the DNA TGTGCCAGCAGCTTATCCCCCGCGATGAACACTGAAGCTTTCTTT. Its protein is CASSLSPAMNTEAFF.

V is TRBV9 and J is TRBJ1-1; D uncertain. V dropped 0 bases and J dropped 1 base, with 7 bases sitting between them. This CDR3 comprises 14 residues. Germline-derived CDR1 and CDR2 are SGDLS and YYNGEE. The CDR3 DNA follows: TGTGCCAGCAGCGTAGGCGTTACGAACACTGAAGCTTTCTTT. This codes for CASSVGVTNTEAFF.

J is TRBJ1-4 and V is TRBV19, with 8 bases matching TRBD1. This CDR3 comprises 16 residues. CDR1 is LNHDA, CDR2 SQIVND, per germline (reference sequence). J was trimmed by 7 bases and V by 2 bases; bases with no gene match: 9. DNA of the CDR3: TGTGCCAGTAGTATATCGTCAGGGGGCGTTGGTGAAAAACTGTTTTTT. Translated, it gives CASSISSGGVGEKLFF.

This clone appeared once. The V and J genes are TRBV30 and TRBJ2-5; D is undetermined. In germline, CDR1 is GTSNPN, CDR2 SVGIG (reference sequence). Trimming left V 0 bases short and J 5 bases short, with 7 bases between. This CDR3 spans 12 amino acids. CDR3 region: CAWSVREETQYF. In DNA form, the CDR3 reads TGTGCCTGGAGTGTACGCGAGGAGACCCAGTACTTC.

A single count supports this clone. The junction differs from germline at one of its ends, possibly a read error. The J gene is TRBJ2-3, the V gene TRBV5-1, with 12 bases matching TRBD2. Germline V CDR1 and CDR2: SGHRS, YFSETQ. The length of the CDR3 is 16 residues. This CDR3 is CASKDTSGGPNGASFF. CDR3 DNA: TGCGCCAGCAAAGATACTAGCGGGGGGCCAAACGGGGCTTCTTTTTTT.

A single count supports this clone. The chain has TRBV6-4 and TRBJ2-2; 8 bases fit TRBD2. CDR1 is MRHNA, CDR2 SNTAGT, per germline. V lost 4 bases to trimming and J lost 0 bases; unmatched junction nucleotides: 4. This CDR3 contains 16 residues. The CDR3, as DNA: TGTGCCAGCAGTGCCCGGGGGGGGTCGAACACCGGGGAGCTGTTTTTT. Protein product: CASSARGGSNTGELFF.

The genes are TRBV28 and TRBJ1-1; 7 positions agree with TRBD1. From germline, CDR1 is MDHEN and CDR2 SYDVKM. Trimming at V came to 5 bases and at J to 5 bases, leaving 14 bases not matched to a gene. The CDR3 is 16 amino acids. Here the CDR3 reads CASSRPDRTGRTEAFF. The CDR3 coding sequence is TGTGCCAGCAGTCGCCCGGACAGGACAGGAAGGACTGAAGCTTTCTTT.

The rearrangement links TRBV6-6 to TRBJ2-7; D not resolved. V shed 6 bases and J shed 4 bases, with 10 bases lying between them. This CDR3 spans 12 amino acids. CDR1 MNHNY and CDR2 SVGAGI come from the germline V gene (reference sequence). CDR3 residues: CASSRNQYEQYF. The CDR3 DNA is TGTGCCAGCAGCAGGAACCAATACGAGCAGTACTTC.

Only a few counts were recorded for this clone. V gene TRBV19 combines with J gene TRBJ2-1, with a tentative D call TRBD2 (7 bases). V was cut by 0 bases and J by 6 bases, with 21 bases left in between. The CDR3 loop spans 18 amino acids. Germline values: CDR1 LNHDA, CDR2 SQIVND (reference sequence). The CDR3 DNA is TGTGCCAGTAGTATAGAGGTTTGGGGGGGGCGAAGCGCCAATGAGCAGTTCTTC. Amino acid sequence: CASSIEVWGGRSANEQFF.

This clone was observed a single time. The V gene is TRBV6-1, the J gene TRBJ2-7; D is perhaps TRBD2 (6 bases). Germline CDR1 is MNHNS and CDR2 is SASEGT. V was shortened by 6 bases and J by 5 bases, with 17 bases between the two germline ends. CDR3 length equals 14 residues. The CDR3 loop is CASREGLLGNEQYV. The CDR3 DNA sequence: TGTGCCAGCAGAGAGGGACTCCTGGGGAACGAGCAGTACGTC.

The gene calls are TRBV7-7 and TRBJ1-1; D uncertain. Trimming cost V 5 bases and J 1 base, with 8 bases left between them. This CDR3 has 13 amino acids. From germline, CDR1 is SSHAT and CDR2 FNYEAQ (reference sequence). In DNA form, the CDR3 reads TGTGCCAGCAGCGAAGGAGCGAACACTGAAGCTTTCTTT. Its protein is CASSEGANTEAFF.

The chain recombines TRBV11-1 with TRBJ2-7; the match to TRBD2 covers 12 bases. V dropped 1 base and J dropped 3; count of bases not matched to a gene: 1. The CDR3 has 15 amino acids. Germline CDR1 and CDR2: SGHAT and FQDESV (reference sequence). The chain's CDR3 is CASSLGTSGVYEQYF. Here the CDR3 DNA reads TGTGCCAGCAGCTTAGGGACTAGCGGGGTCTACGAGCAGTACTTC.

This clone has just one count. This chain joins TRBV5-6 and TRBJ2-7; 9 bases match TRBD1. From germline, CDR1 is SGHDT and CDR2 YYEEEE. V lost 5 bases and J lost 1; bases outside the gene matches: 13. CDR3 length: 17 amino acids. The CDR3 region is CASSRLPGTGRSYEQYV. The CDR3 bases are TGTGCCAGCAGTAGACTTCCCGGGACAGGGAGGTCCTACGAGCAGTACGTC.

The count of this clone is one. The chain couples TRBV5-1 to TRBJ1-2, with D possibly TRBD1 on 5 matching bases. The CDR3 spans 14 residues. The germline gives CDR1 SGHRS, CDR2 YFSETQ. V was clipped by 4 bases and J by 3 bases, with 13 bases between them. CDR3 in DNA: TGCGCCAGCAGCGGCGACAGCCTTTACTATGGCTACACCTTC. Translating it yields CASSGDSLYYGYTF.